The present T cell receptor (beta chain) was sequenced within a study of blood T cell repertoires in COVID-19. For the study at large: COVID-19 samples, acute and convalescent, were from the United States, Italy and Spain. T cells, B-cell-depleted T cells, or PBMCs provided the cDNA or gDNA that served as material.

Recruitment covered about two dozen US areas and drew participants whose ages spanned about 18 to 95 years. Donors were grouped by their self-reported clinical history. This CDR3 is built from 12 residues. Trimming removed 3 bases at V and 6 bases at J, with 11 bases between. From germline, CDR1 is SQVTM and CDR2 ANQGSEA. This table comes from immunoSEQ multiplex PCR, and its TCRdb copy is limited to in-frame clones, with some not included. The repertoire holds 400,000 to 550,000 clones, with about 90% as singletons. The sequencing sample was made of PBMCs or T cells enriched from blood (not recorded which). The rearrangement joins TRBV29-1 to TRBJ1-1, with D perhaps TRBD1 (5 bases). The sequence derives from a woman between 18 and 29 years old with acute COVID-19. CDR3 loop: CSVEEGRAEAFF. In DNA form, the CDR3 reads TGCAGCGTTGAGGAGGGGAGGGCTGAAGCTTTCTTT.